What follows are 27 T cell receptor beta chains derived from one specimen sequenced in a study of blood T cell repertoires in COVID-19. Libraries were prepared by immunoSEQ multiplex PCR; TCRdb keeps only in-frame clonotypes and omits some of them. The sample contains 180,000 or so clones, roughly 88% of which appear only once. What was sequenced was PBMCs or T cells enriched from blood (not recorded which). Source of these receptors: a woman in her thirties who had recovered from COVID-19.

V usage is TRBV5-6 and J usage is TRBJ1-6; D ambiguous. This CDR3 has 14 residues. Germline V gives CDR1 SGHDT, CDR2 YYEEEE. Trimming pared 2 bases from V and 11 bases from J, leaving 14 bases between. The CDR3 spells CASSFRRFRTPLHF. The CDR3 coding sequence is TGTGCCAGCAGCTTCCGTCGGTTTCGTACACCCCTCCACTTT.

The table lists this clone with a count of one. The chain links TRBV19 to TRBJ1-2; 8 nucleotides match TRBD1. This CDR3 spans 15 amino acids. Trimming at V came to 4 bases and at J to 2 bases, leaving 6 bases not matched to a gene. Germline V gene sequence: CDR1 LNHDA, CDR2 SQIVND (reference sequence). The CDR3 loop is CASSTRQGTNYGYTF. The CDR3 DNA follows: TGTGCCAGTAGTACCAGACAGGGGACGAACTATGGCTACACCTTC.

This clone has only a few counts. This CDR3 reads CASSTLGTGEHEKLFF. The CDR3 DNA reads TGTGCCAGTAGTACACTCGGGACAGGGGAGCATGAAAAACTGTTTTTT. The chain is built from TRBV19 and TRBJ1-4; 10 bases align to TRBD1. From germline, CDR1 is LNHDA and CDR2 SQIVND (reference sequence). This CDR3 comprises 16 residues. Losses at the gene ends were 4 bases for V and 6 bases for J; bases not matched to a gene: 8.

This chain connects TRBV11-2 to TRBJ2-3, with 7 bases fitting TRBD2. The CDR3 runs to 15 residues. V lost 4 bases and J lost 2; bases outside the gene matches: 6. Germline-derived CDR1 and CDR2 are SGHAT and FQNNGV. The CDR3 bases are TGTGCCAGCAGCTCACGGGAGGCTTTCACAGATACGCAGTATTTT. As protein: CASSSREAFTDTQYF.

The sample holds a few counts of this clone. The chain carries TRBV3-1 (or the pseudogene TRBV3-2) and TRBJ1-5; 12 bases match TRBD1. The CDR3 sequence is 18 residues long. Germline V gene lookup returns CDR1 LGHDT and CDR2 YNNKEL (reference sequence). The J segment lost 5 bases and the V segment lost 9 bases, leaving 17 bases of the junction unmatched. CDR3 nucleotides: TGTGCCAGGAACACCGGGACAGGGGGCAACAGGGAGGATCAGCCCCAGCATTTT. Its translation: CARNTGTGGNREDQPQHF.

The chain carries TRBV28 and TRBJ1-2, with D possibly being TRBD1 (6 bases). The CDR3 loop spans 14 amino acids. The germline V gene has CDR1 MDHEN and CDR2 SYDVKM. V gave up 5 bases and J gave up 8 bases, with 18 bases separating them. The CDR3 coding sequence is TGTGCCAGCAGTCCACCACAGGGCCGGAGAGGCTACACCTTC. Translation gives CASSPPQGRRGYTF.

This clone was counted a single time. In nucleotides, the CDR3 is TGCGCCGAAGGGAGAGGATACACCGGGGAGCTGTTTTTT. It codes for CAEGRGYTGELFF. The chain has TRBV10-1 and TRBJ2-2, with D maybe TRBD2 (5 bases). CDR1 and CDR2 (germline): WNHNN, SYGVQD (reference sequence). This CDR3 spans 13 amino acids. V lost 11 bases to trimming and J lost 3 bases, with 13 bases between them.

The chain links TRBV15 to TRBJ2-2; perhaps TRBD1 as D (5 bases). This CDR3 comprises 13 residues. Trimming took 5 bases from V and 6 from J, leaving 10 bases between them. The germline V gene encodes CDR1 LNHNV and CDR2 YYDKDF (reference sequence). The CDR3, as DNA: TGTGCCACCAGCGACAGCAACGCCGGGGAGCTGTTTTTT. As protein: CATSDSNAGELFF.

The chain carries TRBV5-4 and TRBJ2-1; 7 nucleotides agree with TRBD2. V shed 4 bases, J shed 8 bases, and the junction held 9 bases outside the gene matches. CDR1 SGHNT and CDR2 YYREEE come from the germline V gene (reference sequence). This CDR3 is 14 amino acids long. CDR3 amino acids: CASSVGRVADEQFF. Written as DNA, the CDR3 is TGTGCCAGCAGCGTGGGGAGGGTTGCCGATGAGCAGTTCTTC.

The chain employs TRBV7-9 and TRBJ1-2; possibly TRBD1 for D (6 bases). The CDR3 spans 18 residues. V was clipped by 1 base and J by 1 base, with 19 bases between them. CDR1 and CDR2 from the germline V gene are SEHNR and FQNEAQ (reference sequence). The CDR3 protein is CASSLDSWTDRYNYGYTF. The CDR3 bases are TGTGCCAGCAGCTTAGATTCGTGGACAGATCGATATAACTATGGCTACACCTTC.

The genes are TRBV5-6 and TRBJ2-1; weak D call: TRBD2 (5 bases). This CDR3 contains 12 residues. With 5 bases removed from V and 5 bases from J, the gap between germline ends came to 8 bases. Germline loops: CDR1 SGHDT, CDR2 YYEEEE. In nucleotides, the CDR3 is TGTGCCAGCAGACGGCGGGACAATGAGCAGTTCTTC. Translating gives CASRRRDNEQFF.

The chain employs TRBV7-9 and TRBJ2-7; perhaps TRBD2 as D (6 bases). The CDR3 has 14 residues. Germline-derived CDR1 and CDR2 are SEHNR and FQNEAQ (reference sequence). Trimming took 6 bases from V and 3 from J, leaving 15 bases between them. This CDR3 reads CASSPWTGGYEQYF. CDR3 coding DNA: TGTGCCAGCAGTCCCTGGACCGGGGGCTACGAGCAGTACTTC.

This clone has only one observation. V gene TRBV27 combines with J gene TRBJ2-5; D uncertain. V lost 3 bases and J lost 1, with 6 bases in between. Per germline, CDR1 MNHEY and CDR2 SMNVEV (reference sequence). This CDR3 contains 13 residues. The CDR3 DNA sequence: TGTGCCAGCAGTTTCGTCGGCCAAGAGACCCAGTACTTC. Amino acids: CASSFVGQETQYF.

The CDR3 reads CASSLGRGTEQFF. DNA of the CDR3: TGTGCCAGCAGCTTAGGCCGCGGGACTGAGCAGTTCTTC. The chain has TRBV5-5 and TRBJ2-1; tentatively, D is TRBD2 (6 bases). Trimming stripped 2 bases from V and 9 bases from J, with 12 bases between. The CDR3 consists of 13 residues. CDR1 SGHKS and CDR2 YYEKEE come from the germline V gene (reference sequence).

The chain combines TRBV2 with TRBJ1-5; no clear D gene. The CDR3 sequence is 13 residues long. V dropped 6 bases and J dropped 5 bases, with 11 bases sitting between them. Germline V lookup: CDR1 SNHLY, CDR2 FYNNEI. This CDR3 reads CASSQIGDQPQHF. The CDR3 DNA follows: TGTGCCAGCAGCCAGATAGGAGATCAGCCCCAGCATTTT.

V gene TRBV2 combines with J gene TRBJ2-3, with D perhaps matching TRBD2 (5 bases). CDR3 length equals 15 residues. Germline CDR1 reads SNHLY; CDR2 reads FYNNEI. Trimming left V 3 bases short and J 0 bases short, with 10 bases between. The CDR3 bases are TGTGCCAGCAGTGACAACGACTATAGCACAGATACGCAGTATTTT. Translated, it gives CASSDNDYSTDTQYF. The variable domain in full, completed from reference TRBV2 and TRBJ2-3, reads EPEVTQTPSHQVTQMGQEVILRCVPISNHLYFYWYRQILGQKVEFLVSFYNNEISEKSEIFDDQFSVERPDGSNFTLKIRSTKLEDSAMYFCASSDNDYSTDTQYFGPGTRLTVL.

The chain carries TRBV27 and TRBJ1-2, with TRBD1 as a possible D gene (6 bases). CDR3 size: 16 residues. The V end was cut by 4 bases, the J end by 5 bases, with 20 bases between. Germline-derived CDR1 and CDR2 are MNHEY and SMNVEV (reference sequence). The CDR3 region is CASSSVGEQGRYGYTF. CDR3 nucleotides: TGTGCCAGCAGTTCCGTCGGGGAACAGGGACGGTATGGCTACACCTTC.

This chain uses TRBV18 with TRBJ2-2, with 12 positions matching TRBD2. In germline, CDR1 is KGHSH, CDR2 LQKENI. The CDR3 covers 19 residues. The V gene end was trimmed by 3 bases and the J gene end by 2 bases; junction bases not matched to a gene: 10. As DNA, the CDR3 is TGTGCCAGCTCACCGGCACTAGCGGGAGGAATTTTCAACACCGGGGAGCTGTTTTTT. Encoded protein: CASSPALAGGIFNTGELFF.

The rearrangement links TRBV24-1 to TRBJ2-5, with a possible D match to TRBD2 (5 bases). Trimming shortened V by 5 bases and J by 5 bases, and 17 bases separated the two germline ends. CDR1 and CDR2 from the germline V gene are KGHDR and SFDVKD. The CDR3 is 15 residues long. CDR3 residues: CATSAPGGLAETQYF. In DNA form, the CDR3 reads TGTGCCACCAGTGCCCCTGGTGGTCTAGCCGAGACCCAGTACTTC.

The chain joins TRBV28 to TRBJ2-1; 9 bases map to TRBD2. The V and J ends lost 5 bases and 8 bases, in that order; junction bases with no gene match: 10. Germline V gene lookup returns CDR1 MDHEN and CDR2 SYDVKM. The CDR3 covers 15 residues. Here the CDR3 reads CASSNQREVADEQFF. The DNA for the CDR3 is TGTGCCAGCAGTAACCAGCGGGAGGTAGCCGATGAGCAGTTCTTC.

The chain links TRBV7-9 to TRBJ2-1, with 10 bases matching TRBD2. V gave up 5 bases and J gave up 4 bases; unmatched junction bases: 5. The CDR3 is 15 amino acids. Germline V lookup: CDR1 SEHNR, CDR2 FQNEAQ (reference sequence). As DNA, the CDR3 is TGTGCCAGCAGCGGGCCGGGACTAGCGTACAATGAGCAGTTCTTC. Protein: CASSGPGLAYNEQFF. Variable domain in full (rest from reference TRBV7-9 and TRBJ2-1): DTGVSQNPRHKITKRGQNVTFRCDPISEHNRLYWYRQTLGQGPEFLTYFQNEAQLEKSRLLSDRFSAERPKGSFSTLEIQRTEQGDSAMYLCASSGPGLAYNEQFFGPGTRLTVL.

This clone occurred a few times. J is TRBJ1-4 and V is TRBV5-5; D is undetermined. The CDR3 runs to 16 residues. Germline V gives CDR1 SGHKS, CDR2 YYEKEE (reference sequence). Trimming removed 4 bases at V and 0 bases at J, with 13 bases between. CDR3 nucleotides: TGTGCCAGCAGCCTCGAGGTTATACCAACTAATGAAAAACTGTTTTTT. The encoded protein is CASSLEVIPTNEKLFF.

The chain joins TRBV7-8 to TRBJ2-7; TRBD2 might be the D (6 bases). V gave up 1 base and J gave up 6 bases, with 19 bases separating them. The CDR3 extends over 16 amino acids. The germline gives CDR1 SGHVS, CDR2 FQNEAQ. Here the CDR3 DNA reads TGTGCCAGCAGCTTAGTATTGGGCGGGATCTCTGTCGAGCAGTACTTC. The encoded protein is CASSLVLGGISVEQYF.

The CDR3: CASSIQGQLDEQFF. CDR3 coding DNA: TGTGCCAGTAGTATACAGGGGCAATTGGATGAGCAGTTCTTC. This rearrangement joins TRBV19 to TRBJ2-1, with D perhaps matching TRBD1 (6 bases). The V gene lost 2 bases and the J gene lost 8 bases, with 13 bases spanning the gap. The CDR3 contains 14 residues. Germline-derived CDR1 and CDR2 are LNHDA and SQIVND (reference sequence).

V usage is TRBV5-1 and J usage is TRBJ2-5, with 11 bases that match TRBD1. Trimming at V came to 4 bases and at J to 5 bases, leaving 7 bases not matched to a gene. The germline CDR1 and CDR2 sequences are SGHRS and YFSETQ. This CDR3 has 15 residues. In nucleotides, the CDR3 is TGCGCCAGCAGCCTCGGGACAGGGGGTCCGGAGACCCAGTACTTC. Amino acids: CASSLGTGGPETQYF.

The CDR3 reads CASSMSMQSNEQFF. The CDR3 region has the DNA TGTGCCAGTAGTATGTCCATGCAGTCTAATGAGCAGTTCTTC. J is TRBJ2-1 and V is TRBV19, with D uncertain. V was clipped by 3 bases and J by 7 bases, with 13 bases between them. The CDR3 spans 14 residues. Germline V gives CDR1 LNHDA, CDR2 SQIVND (reference sequence).

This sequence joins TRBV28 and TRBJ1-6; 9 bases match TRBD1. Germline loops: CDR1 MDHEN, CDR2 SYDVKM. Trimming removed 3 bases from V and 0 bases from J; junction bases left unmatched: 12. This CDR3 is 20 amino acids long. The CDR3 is CASSFSADAGQGSYNSPLHF. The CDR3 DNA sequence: TGTGCCAGCAGTTTTTCCGCTGACGCGGGACAGGGCTCCTATAATTCACCCCTCCACTTT.